This T cell receptor (beta chain) was sequenced for a study of blood T cells in healthy people across ages. The study, taken as a whole, reports: Both naive CD4+ cell counts and diversity were greater in long-lived donors than in aged donors.

The use of a sample-barcoded 5' primer and a J-beta primer mix characterized a second PCR of about 6 to 12 cycles. TCRdb reanalysed the 5' RACE reads using MiXCR and keeps one entry per CDR3 protein. Among some 730,000 distinct CDR3 sequences listed, over 20% were seen once. The length of the CDR3 is 17 residues. Worth noting for this clonotype: What it binds is not known.

This sequence originates from a man between 65 and 85 years old in good health. Sequencing was carried out using blood. The chain carries TRBV12-3 or TRBV12-4 and TRBJ2-5; the match to TRBD2 covers 8 bases. The DNA end is more similar to TRBJ2-7, so the J call may be wrong. CDR3 nucleotides: TGTGCCAGCAGTTTAGCGCTGAGCGGGAGTCTATGGAACGAGCAGTACGTC. It specifies CASSLALSGSLWNEQYV.